Following are 19 T cell receptor beta chains from one sample sequenced in a study of Graves' ophthalmopathy and Graves' hyperthyroidism. The authors amplified TCR beta CDR3 regions, and they did so from RNA transcripts for repertoire sequencing. Following a first-round RT-PCR that used HTBI primers, a second-round multiplex PCR was carried out. MiXCR, run by TCRdb on the multiplex PCR reads, gives a single entry per CDR3 protein. The table records 650,000 to 900,000 distinct CDR3 sequences, 35% to 50% of them present only once. Sequenced sample: peripheral blood. The receptor source for this set is an adult man with Graves' ophthalmopathy.

V and J are TRBV7-9 and TRBJ2-5; 8 nucleotides match TRBD1. The CDR3 totals 15 residues. Germline V gene lookup returns CDR1 SEHNR and CDR2 FQNEAQ (reference sequence). V dropped 3 bases and J dropped 2; count of bases not matched to a gene: 5. The CDR3 sequence is CASSFGTGSQETQYF. DNA of the CDR3: TGTGCCAGCAGCTTCGGGACAGGAAGTCAAGAGACCCAGTACTTC.

Only a few counts were recorded for this clonotype. The CDR3 spells CASSLSWEYLSYEQYF. In nucleotides, the CDR3 is TGTGCCAGCAGCCTTTCGTGGGAATACCTCTCCTACGAGCAGTACTTC. V gene TRBV2 combines with J gene TRBJ2-7; D remains unclear. V was trimmed by 6 bases and J by 0 bases, leaving 18 bases between them. Germline V gene data show CDR1 as SNHLY and CDR2 as FYNNEI. The CDR3 totals 16 residues.

The rearrangement joins TRBV29-1 to TRBJ2-7; TRBD2 matches at 11 bases. The CDR3 contains 13 residues. The ends lost 5 bases at V and 7 bases at J; junction bases unmatched: 7. The germline gives CDR1 SQVTM, CDR2 ANQGSEA. CDR3 sequence: CSVCPSGGREQYF. The DNA for the CDR3 is TGCAGCGTTTGTCCTAGCGGGGGGAGGGAGCAGTACTTC.

The V call is TRBV11-2, the J call TRBJ1-3, with 7 bases aligning to TRBD1. The V gene end was trimmed by 5 bases and the J gene end by 3 bases; junction bases not matched to a gene: 4. The CDR3 has 14 residues. CDR1 and CDR2 from the germline V gene are SGHAT and FQNNGV. CDR3 sequence (DNA): TGTGCCAGCAGCGCCTCAGGGGGTGGAAACACCATATATTTT. Protein product: CASSASGGGNTIYF.

The sample holds many counts of this clonotype. This chain uses TRBV19 with TRBJ2-5; TRBD2 matches 8 bases. The length of the CDR3 is 15 residues. Germline trimming cut 4 bases from V and 4 bases from J; bases unmatched to any gene: 8. The germline gives CDR1 LNHDA, CDR2 SQIVND (reference sequence). The CDR3: CASSTRSGRGETQYF. CDR3 DNA: TGTGCCAGTAGTACCCGGAGCGGGAGAGGAGAGACCCAGTACTTC.

This clonotype appeared many times. The chain combines TRBV7-9 with TRBJ1-1; D gene ambiguous. CDR1 is SEHNR and CDR2 is FQNEAQ in the germline V gene (reference sequence). CDR3 length: 17 amino acids. V lost 1 base and J lost 1, with 16 bases in between. The CDR3 spells CASSLVPAGRQNTEAFF. The CDR3 nucleotides read TGTGCCAGCAGCTTAGTCCCGGCTGGCAGGCAGAACACTGAAGCTTTCTTT.

This chain joins TRBV9 and TRBJ2-5, with D perhaps matching TRBD2 (6 bases). Trimming took 4 bases from V and 2 from J, leaving 15 bases between them. The germline V gene encodes CDR1 SGDLS and CDR2 YYNGEE. The CDR3 totals 15 residues. Here the CDR3 reads CASSHSGSQQETQYF. The CDR3 DNA follows: TGTGCCAGCAGCCACTCCGGGAGCCAACAAGAGACCCAGTACTTC.

The V gene is TRBV24-1, the J gene TRBJ1-5, with 8 nucleotides matching TRBD1. The ends lost 9 bases at V and 11 bases at J; junction bases unmatched: 14. The V gene's germline CDR1 is KGHDR and CDR2 SFDVKD. This CDR3 region has 14 residues. This chain's CDR3 is CATSRTGRAATQHF. The CDR3 DNA sequence: TGTGCCACCTCCAGGACAGGGCGAGCGGCGACCCAGCATTTT.

This clonotype showed up just a few times. V usage is TRBV14 and J usage is TRBJ2-7, with D perhaps TRBD1 or TRBD2 (5 bases each). CDR3 length equals 16 residues. Trimming removed 5 bases at V and 0 bases at J, with 17 bases between. Germline CDR1 SGHDN, CDR2 FVKESK. DNA for the CDR3: TGTGCCAGCAGCTCGCCCGGGGACGGCTCCTCCTACGAGCAGTACTTC. Amino acid sequence: CASSSPGDGSSYEQYF.

A note on this clonotype: The junction departs from the called germline gene at one end, perhaps through a read error. The rearrangement links TRBV25-1 to TRBJ1-2; D unresolved. Germline V CDR1 and CDR2: MGHDK, SYGVNS. The CDR3 consists of 13 residues. CDR3 sequence (DNA): TGTGCCATCAGTGAAGAAACATACTATGGCTACACCTTC. This sequence encodes CAISEETYYGYTF.

Comments on this clonotype: At one end, the junction sequence differs from germline, possibly due to a read error. This chain uses TRBV10-3 with TRBJ2-5, with 8 bases aligning to TRBD2. CDR1 and CDR2 from the germline V gene are ENHRY and SYGVKD. The CDR3 consists of 14 residues. The CDR3 reads CASSYSAAGVTQYF. CDR3 bases: TGTGCCAGCAGTTACTCCGCAGCGGGAGTCACCCAGTACTTC.

This clonotype was found a few times. V usage is TRBV7-3 and J usage is TRBJ1-2, with a weak D call TRBD1 (5 bases). With 5 bases removed from V and 8 bases from J, the gap between germline ends came to 15 bases. The germline CDR1 and CDR2 sequences are SGHTA and FQGTGA. This CDR3 contains 13 residues. The CDR3 region is CASSPAGTSGYTF. CDR3 bases: TGTGCCAGCAGCCCCGCGGGGACTAGCGGCTACACCTTC.

The genes are TRBV25-1 and TRBJ1-1, with 9 bases aligning to TRBD1. This CDR3 has 18 residues. Germline CDR1 and CDR2: MGHDK and SYGVNS. The trim removed 4 bases at V and 6 bases at J, leaving 18 bases unmatched. The CDR3 is CASSARRVGGQGGSEAFF. The CDR3, as DNA: TGTGCCAGCAGTGCTAGAAGAGTGGGGGGACAGGGTGGATCTGAAGCTTTCTTT.

This clonotype was counted ten times or more. The DNA of the CDR3 is TGCAGTGCCGACTTATGGGTTGGCTACACCTTC. This translates into CSADLWVGYTF. This chain joins TRBV20-1 and TRBJ1-2; D is unclear. Per the germline V gene, CDR1 is DFQATT and CDR2 is SNEGSKA (reference sequence). The CDR3 sequence is 11 residues long. V gave up 6 bases and J gave up 7 bases, with 12 bases separating them.

This clonotype was seen only a few times. This chain joins TRBV28 and TRBJ1-2, with D possibly matching TRBD1 (6 bases). Germline V gene data show CDR1 as MDHEN and CDR2 as SYDVKM. The CDR3 loop spans 14 amino acids. V was clipped by 2 bases and J by 0 bases, with 7 bases between them. As DNA, the CDR3 is TGTGCCAGCAGTTTAGCAGGGGCTAACTATGGCTACACCTTC. Protein: CASSLAGANYGYTF.

This clonotype was counted at least ten times. J is TRBJ1-6 and V is TRBV7-2; D not certain. The germline CDR1 and CDR2 sequences are SGHTA and FQGNSA. Trimming took 2 bases from V and 6 from J, leaving 11 bases between them. The CDR3 runs 15 residues. The CDR3 DNA is TGTGCCAGCAGCTTATCGGGCGGGTCTAATTCACCCCTCCACTTT. This gives the protein CASSLSGGSNSPLHF.

With respect to this clonotype: An end of the junction does not agree with germline; a read error may underlie this. The chain combines TRBV4-1 with TRBJ2-2; D may match TRBD1 or TRBD2 (5 bases each). CDR1 and CDR2 from the germline V gene are MGHRA and YSYEKL. The CDR3 covers 14 residues. Here the CDR3 DNA reads TGCGCCAGCAGTCAACAGGATAACACCGGGGAGCTGTTCTTT. This translates into CASSQQDNTGELFF.

The CDR3 sequence is CSGAWVNSDQETQYF. CDR3 sequence (DNA): TGCAGCGGGGCCTGGGTGAACAGCGACCAAGAGACCCAGTACTTC. The chain combines TRBV29-1 with TRBJ2-5, with no clear D. V was pared by 7 bases and J by 0 bases, with 18 bases between. The CDR3 contains 15 residues. Germline CDR1 SQVTM, CDR2 ANQGSEA.

As for this clonotype: The final CDR3 position lacks the conserved phenylalanine or tryptophan, pointing to a likely read error. J is TRBJ1-1 and V is TRBV5-4; 7 bases map to TRBD1. Germline V gene lookup returns CDR1 SGHNT and CDR2 YYREEE (reference sequence). Trimming took 0 bases from V and 1 from J; bases not matched to a gene: 6. This CDR3 comprises 16 residues. The CDR3 region has the DNA TGTGCCAGCAGCTTGGTTGGAGGGGGCGCGAACACTGAAGCTTTCCTT. The encoded protein is CASSLVGGGANTEAFL.